Shown below are 31 T cell receptor beta chains from a single sample sequenced in a study of CD8 T cells in Susac syndrome. RNA in amounts of roughly 0.45 to 1 ug was reverse transcribed with random hexamers. TCRdb re-analysed the immunoSEQ multiplex PCR reads in MiXCR, keeping a single row per CDR3 protein. The data hold 71,000 or so distinct CDR3 sequences, with 93% observed a single time. The sequenced sample consisted of CD4+ T cells from PBMCs. The receptors derive from a human donor with Susac syndrome.

This chain uses TRBV5-1 with TRBJ1-2; D might be TRBD1 (5 bases). This CDR3 region has 17 residues. The V end was cut by 0 bases, the J end by 5 bases, with 20 bases between. Germline CDR1 SGHRS, CDR2 YFSETQ. CDR3 amino acids: CASSLAYASDRPYGYTF. Here the CDR3 DNA reads TGCGCCAGCAGCTTGGCCTACGCCTCAGACAGACCGTATGGCTACACCTTC.

The chain uses TRBV6-2 or TRBV6-3 and TRBJ1-5, with a possible D match to TRBD1 (6 bases). CDR3 size: 15 residues. The V end lost 2 bases, the J end lost 7 bases, and 15 bases lay between the germline ends. Germline loops: CDR1 MNHEY, CDR2 SVGEGT. The CDR3, as DNA: TGTGCCAGCAGTTACCTGGGGAGCCAGGGGCAGCCCCAGCATTTT. Protein: CASSYLGSQGQPQHF.

This clonotype was picked up one time. The CDR3 spells CSAITGVGNSPLHF. The CDR3, as DNA: TGCAGTGCTATTACAGGGGTGGGGAATTCACCCCTCCACTTT. The chain joins TRBV20-1 to TRBJ1-6, with 7 positions matching TRBD1. Germline values: CDR1 DFQATT, CDR2 SNEGSKA (reference sequence). V was pared by 4 bases and J by 7 bases, with 7 bases of the junction left unmatched. The CDR3 totals 14 residues.

The genes are TRBV4-3 and TRBJ1-4; 7 bases line up with TRBD1. V shed 8 bases, J shed 4 bases, and the junction held 10 bases outside the gene matches. Germline CDR1 is LGHNA and CDR2 is YSLEER. The length of the CDR3 is 15 residues. The CDR3 reads CASSRSRDSNEKLFF. CDR3 nucleotides: TGCGCCAGCTCCAGGTCCCGGGACAGTAATGAAAAACTGTTTTTT.

The gene calls are TRBV5-5 and TRBJ1-5, with D perhaps matching TRBD1 (5 bases). V shed 4 bases and J shed 3 bases, with 14 bases lying between them. This CDR3 has 15 residues. The germline gives CDR1 SGHKS, CDR2 YYEKEE (reference sequence). The CDR3 sequence: CASSGSGTNNQPQHF. The CDR3 DNA is TGTGCCAGCAGCGGGTCCGGGACCAACAATCAGCCCCAGCATTTT.

For this clonotype: An end of the junction does not agree with germline; a read error may underlie this. The chain is built from TRBV5-6 and TRBJ1-3; D is uncertain. This CDR3 region has 15 residues. Germline assignment: CDR1 SGHDT and CDR2 YYEEEE. CDR3 nucleotide sequence: TGTGCCAGCAACTTGCACGAGTACTCTGGAAACACCATATATTTT. Amino acid sequence: CASNLHEYSGNTIYF. Together with reference TRBV5-6 and TRBJ1-3, the CDR3 gives the full variable domain: DAGVTQSPTHLIKTRGQQVTLRCSPKSGHDTVSWYQQALGQGPQFIFQYYEEEERQRGNFPDRFSGHQFPNYSSELNVNALLLGDSALYLCASNLHEYSGNTIYFGEGSWLTVV.

The chain combines TRBV9 with TRBJ2-1; 8 nucleotides agree with TRBD1. Per germline, CDR1 SGDLS and CDR2 YYNGEE. V was clipped by 3 bases and J by 6 bases; unmatched bases: 5. The CDR3 is 14 amino acids. CDR3 in DNA: TGTGCCAGCAGCGATGGGACAGGCCCCAATGAGCAGTTCTTC. Translation: CASSDGTGPNEQFF.

The rearrangement joins TRBV2 to TRBJ1-1, with D perhaps TRBD1 (6 bases). CDR1 is SNHLY and CDR2 is FYNNEI in the germline V gene. The CDR3 runs 16 residues. Trimming removed 7 bases at V and 0 bases at J, with 18 bases between. This CDR3 is CASKAQGSRLNTEAFF. The CDR3 DNA follows: TGTGCCAGCAAAGCCCAGGGGTCTCGCTTGAACACTGAAGCTTTCTTT.

The rearrangement links TRBV3-1 to TRBJ2-3; the match to TRBD2 covers 12 bases. The length of the CDR3 is 19 residues. Germline-derived CDR1 and CDR2 are LGHDT and YNNKEL (reference sequence). V lost 0 bases and J lost 0; bases outside the gene matches: 7. This CDR3 reads CASSQDPGLAGTSTDTQYF. DNA of the CDR3: TGTGCCAGCAGCCAAGACCCCGGACTAGCGGGGACTAGCACAGATACGCAGTATTTT.

V gene TRBV7-2 combines with J gene TRBJ2-3, with D possibly being TRBD2 (5 bases). CDR1 is SGHTA, CDR2 FQGNSA, per germline. The length of the CDR3 is 15 residues. V was cut by 6 bases and J by 2 bases, with 15 bases left in between. The CDR3 DNA follows: TGTGCCAGCAGTTCCGGCTTGGGAGTCACAGATACGCAGTATTTT. This codes for CASSSGLGVTDTQYF.

J is TRBJ1-2 and V is TRBV28; no reliable D call. V was clipped by 1 base and J by 0 bases, with 12 bases between them. Looked up from germline, CDR1 is MDHEN and CDR2 is SYDVKM. This CDR3 has 16 residues. The CDR3 reads CASSLSTDRPNYGYTF. CDR3 nucleotide sequence: TGTGCCAGCAGTTTATCGACGGACCGCCCTAACTATGGCTACACCTTC.

J is TRBJ1-2 and V is TRBV7-8; D is undetermined. The CDR3 is 14 amino acids. Germline V lookup: CDR1 SGHVS, CDR2 FQNEAQ. The V gene lost 4 bases and the J gene lost 4 bases, with 13 bases spanning the gap. CDR3 sequence reads: CASSSHRTVYGYTF. The DNA of the CDR3 is TGTGCCAGCAGCTCCCACCGGACGGTCTATGGCTACACCTTC.

The chain's CDR3 is CASSFITGELFF. The CDR3 nucleotides are TGTGCCAGCAGCTTCATAACCGGGGAGCTGTTTTTT. The gene calls are TRBV7-2 and TRBJ2-2; D is undetermined. The CDR3 is 12 amino acids. Trimming took off 3 bases at V and 5 bases at J, with 4 bases between the two ends. Germline assignment: CDR1 SGHTA and CDR2 FQGNSA.

The rearrangement uses TRBV15 and TRBJ1-4, with 7 bases aligning to TRBD1. Germline V gene sequence: CDR1 LNHNV, CDR2 YYDKDF (reference sequence). This CDR3 has 17 amino acids. V shed 0 bases and J 2 bases; nucleotides not matched to a gene: 6. In nucleotides, the CDR3 is TGTGCCACCAGCAGAGATCGTACAGGGGCTACTAATGAAAAACTGTTTTTT. Translation: CATSRDRTGATNEKLFF.

CDR3 DNA: TGTGCCAGCAGCCGAAAAAGACAGACAACTAATGAAAAACTGTTTTTT. Protein sequence: CASSRKRQTTNEKLFF. The chain couples TRBV3-1 to TRBJ1-4; TRBD1 is a possible D gene (5 bases). Germline V gene data show CDR1 as LGHDT and CDR2 as YNNKEL (reference sequence). The CDR3 is 16 residues long. With 4 bases removed from V and 0 bases from J, the gap between germline ends came to 12 bases. The variable domain in full, with the rest retrieved from reference TRBV3-1 and TRBJ1-4, is DTAVSQTPKYLVTQMGNDKSIKCEQNLGHDTMYWYKQDSKKFLKIMFSYNNKELIINETVPNRFSPKSPDKAHLNLHINSLELGDSAVYFCASSRKRQTTNEKLFFGSGTQLSVL.

V and J are TRBV7-9 and TRBJ1-4; no clear D gene. The germline V gene has CDR1 SEHNR and CDR2 FQNEAQ (reference sequence). The CDR3 loop spans 16 amino acids. V was shortened by 5 bases and J by 0 bases, with 13 bases between the two germline ends. The CDR3 sequence: CASSRTGWTTNEKLFF. CDR3 coding DNA: TGTGCCAGCAGCAGGACCGGGTGGACAACTAATGAAAAACTGTTTTTT.

This chain links TRBV7-2 with TRBJ2-7, with D possibly matching TRBD1 (6 bases). From germline, CDR1 is SGHTA and CDR2 FQGNSA. This CDR3 has 16 residues. Trimming shortened V by 2 bases and J by 4 bases, and 18 bases separated the two germline ends. CDR3 coding DNA: TGTGCCAGCAGCTTATCATCGGGCAACAGGGCGTACGAGCAGTACTTC. It is translated as CASSLSSGNRAYEQYF.

The rearrangement links TRBV2 to TRBJ2-7; D is perhaps TRBD1 (6 bases). This CDR3 is 15 amino acids long. V was pared by 2 bases and J by 1 base, with 12 bases between. Germline V gene sequence: CDR1 SNHLY, CDR2 FYNNEI. In DNA form, the CDR3 reads TGTGCCAGCAGTGAAAGGACAGCATTATCCTACGAGCAGTACTTC. Encoded protein: CASSERTALSYEQYF.

The V and J genes are TRBV5-6 and TRBJ2-1; the match to TRBD1 covers 7 bases. Germline V gives CDR1 SGHDT, CDR2 YYEEEE. This CDR3 comprises 15 residues. V lost 4 bases to trimming and J lost 7 bases; unmatched junction nucleotides: 11. CDR3 loop: CASSPGQALMNEQFF. The CDR3 coding sequence is TGTGCCAGCAGCCCCGGACAGGCCCTTATGAATGAGCAGTTCTTC. Full variable domain (missing parts from reference TRBV5-6 and TRBJ2-1): DAGVTQSPTHLIKTRGQQVTLRCSPKSGHDTVSWYQQALGQGPQFIFQYYEEEERQRGNFPDRFSGHQFPNYSSELNVNALLLGDSALYLCASSPGQALMNEQFFGPGTRLTVL.

This clonotype was recorded once. The V call is TRBV9, the J call TRBJ2-5, with D perhaps TRBD2 (6 bases). V dropped 3 bases and J dropped 9 bases, with 18 bases sitting between them. Germline loops: CDR1 SGDLS, CDR2 YYNGEE. CDR3 length: 14 amino acids. CDR3 sequence (DNA): TGTGCCAGCAGCGCTGGAGGGGCTAGCAAGGCCCAGTACTTC. Its translation: CASSAGGASKAQYF.

In nucleotides, the CDR3 is TGTGCCACCTCCCCAGTCTCTGGGGCCAACGTCCTGACTTTC. It encodes CATSPVSGANVLTF. The V and J genes are TRBV24-1 and TRBJ2-6; no clear D. Trimming took 9 bases from V and 0 from J, leaving 8 bases between them. Germline lookup yields CDR1 KGHDR and CDR2 SFDVKD. This CDR3 contains 14 residues.

V gene TRBV20-1 combines with J gene TRBJ1-5, with 7 bases matching TRBD1. V shed 4 bases and J 6 bases; nucleotides not matched to a gene: 6. The CDR3 consists of 13 residues. In germline, CDR1 is DFQATT, CDR2 SNEGSKA (reference sequence). Written as DNA, the CDR3 is TGCAGTGCTATAGGGGGCCTTAGTCAGCCCCAGCATTTT. Amino acids: CSAIGGLSQPQHF.

The CDR3 region is CASGVVGGVRDTQYF. The CDR3 DNA is TGTGCCAGCGGTGTAGTCGGGGGGGTTCGTGATACGCAGTATTTT. The gene calls are TRBV19 and TRBJ2-3; 8 bases map to TRBD2. J was trimmed by 6 bases and V by 9 bases; bases with no gene match: 14. Germline V lookup: CDR1 LNHDA, CDR2 SQIVND (reference sequence). The CDR3 length is 15 residues.

The chain couples TRBV20-1 to TRBJ2-7, with a possible D match to TRBD1 (6 bases). V was trimmed by 3 bases and J by 6 bases, leaving 15 bases between them. Germline lookup yields CDR1 DFQATT and CDR2 SNEGSKA (reference sequence). CDR3 size: 13 residues. This CDR3 is CSASDRQNSEQYF. CDR3 coding DNA: TGCAGTGCTAGCGACAGGCAAAACTCCGAGCAGTACTTC.

The J gene is TRBJ1-1, the V gene TRBV23-1, with 10 bases aligning to TRBD1. TRBV23-1 is treated as an ORF (open reading frame) with a function not yet certain. With 7 bases clipped from V and 0 bases from J, the junction kept 11 bases outside the gene matches. The CDR3 has 17 amino acids. The CDR3 region has the DNA TGCGCCAGCACCGTCGACAGGGGGCTCATCTTGAACACTGAAGCTTTCTTT. It translates to CASTVDRGLILNTEAFF.

The chain couples TRBV2 to TRBJ2-3; the match to TRBD2 covers 11 bases. CDR3 size: 14 residues. Germline lookup yields CDR1 SNHLY and CDR2 FYNNEI. V lost 9 bases and J lost 5; bases outside the gene matches: 7. The CDR3 loop is CARRETSGGDTQYF. CDR3 nucleotides: TGTGCCAGGAGGGAAACTAGCGGGGGAGATACGCAGTATTTT.

The V call is TRBV4-3, the J call TRBJ1-1; 7 nucleotides agree with TRBD1. Germline V gene sequence: CDR1 LGHNA, CDR2 YSLEER. Trimming cost V 4 bases and J 8 bases; bases outside gene matches: 7. The CDR3 is 13 amino acids. The CDR3 nucleotides are TGCGCCAGCAGCCGCTACCGGGACAGCGAAGCTTTCTTT. This translates into CASSRYRDSEAFF.

This clonotype occurred a few times. The J gene is TRBJ1-1, the V gene TRBV3-1, with D unresolved. The ends were cut back, 6 bases at V and 4 bases at J, with 6 bases in the middle. The CDR3 consists of 11 residues. CDR1 and CDR2 from the germline V gene are LGHDT and YNNKEL (reference sequence). The CDR3 bases are TGTGCCAGCAGGTTGGGCACTGAAGCTTTCTTT. It codes for CASRLGTEAFF.

The chain links TRBV28 to TRBJ2-7; 9 bases line up with TRBD2. With V trimmed by 6 bases and J by 5 bases, 8 bases remained unmatched. Per germline, CDR1 MDHEN and CDR2 SYDVKM. This CDR3 region has 14 residues. CDR3 sequence (DNA): TGTGCCAGCAGCCCCTGGACTAGCGTCCACGAGCAGTACTTC. Translated, it gives CASSPWTSVHEQYF.

The rearrangement joins TRBV18 to TRBJ1-1, with 7 positions matching TRBD1. The CDR3 is made up of 15 amino acids. CDR1 KGHSH and CDR2 LQKENI come from the germline V gene. V lost 5 bases and J lost 2; bases outside the gene matches: 8. DNA of the CDR3: TGTGCCAGCTCAGAAACGGGACAGTTTAACACTGAAGCTTTCTTT. Translation gives CASSETGQFNTEAFF.

The chain joins TRBV6-5 to TRBJ2-3; D is perhaps TRBD1 (5 bases). Germline V gene lookup returns CDR1 MNHEY and CDR2 SVGAGI. CDR3 length: 14 residues. Trimming cost V 6 bases and J 2 bases, with 12 bases left between them. CDR3 sequence: CASSRDRSTDTQYF. The CDR3 DNA reads as TGTGCCAGCAGCCGCGACAGATCCACAGATACGCAGTATTTT.